The 28 T cell receptor beta chains presented below share a single source sample, sequenced in a study of cytomegalovirus exposure and HLA in healthy donors. Primers for the PCR totalled 60 Vbeta and 13 Jbeta. Only in-frame clones appear in the TCRdb table, and some are missing; sequencing was by immunoSEQ multiplex PCR. This sample has 140,000 or so clones, with about 80% found just once. The sequenced sample was PBMCs. All receptors derive from a woman younger than 35 in good health and CMV-seropositive.

CDR3 DNA: TGCGCCAGCAGTGGGCAGGGTAACGTCGCCGAGCAGTACTTC. Residues: CASSGQGNVAEQYF. V and J are TRBV10-1 and TRBJ2-7, with D possibly TRBD1 on 5 matching bases. The CDR3 extends over 14 amino acids. V was shortened by 4 bases and J by 6 bases, with 16 bases between the two germline ends. Germline V CDR1 and CDR2: WNHNN, SYGVQD (reference sequence).

The rearrangement joins TRBV5-5 to TRBJ1-5; no definite D call. The germline CDR1 and CDR2 sequences are SGHKS and YYEKEE (reference sequence). The CDR3 runs 15 residues. The V end lost 2 bases, the J end lost 11 bases, and 20 bases lay between the germline ends. The CDR3 reads CASSFDTHEKIAQHF. CDR3 nucleotides: TGTGCCAGCAGCTTCGACACCCACGAGAAAATCGCCCAGCATTTT.

J is TRBJ2-7 and V is TRBV7-9; 7 bases fit TRBD1. The CDR3 loop spans 14 amino acids. Germline V gives CDR1 SEHNR, CDR2 FQNEAQ (reference sequence). V lost 5 bases, J lost 4 bases, and 8 bases stayed unmatched. The chain's CDR3 is CASSTDRVGYEQYF. The CDR3 DNA is TGTGCCAGCAGCACCGACAGGGTAGGTTACGAGCAGTACTTC.

The CDR3 DNA reads as TGTGCCAGCAGTGTCCGGGACAGTGCTTATAGCAATCAGCCCCAGCATTTT. This codes for CASSVRDSAYSNQPQHF. This rearrangement joins TRBV2 to TRBJ1-5, with TRBD1 matching 7 bases. The V gene's germline CDR1 is SNHLY and CDR2 FYNNEI. This CDR3 spans 17 amino acids. Unmatched junction bases numbered 9, after V lost 4 bases and J lost 0 bases.

This clone was picked up one time. The genes are TRBV28 and TRBJ1-2; a weak D match, TRBD1 (5 bases). CDR1 is MDHEN and CDR2 is SYDVKM in the germline V gene. This CDR3 has 13 residues. V gave up 2 bases and J gave up 4 bases, with 8 bases separating them. The CDR3 sequence: CASSLGQGYGYTF. For the CDR3, the DNA is TGTGCCAGCAGTTTAGGTCAGGGCTATGGCTACACCTTC.

This chain joins TRBV19 and TRBJ2-5; 9 positions match TRBD2. Germline loops: CDR1 LNHDA, CDR2 SQIVND (reference sequence). Unmatched junction bases numbered 5, after V lost 1 base and J lost 5 bases. This CDR3 has 15 amino acids. Written as DNA, the CDR3 is TGTGCCAGTAGTATAGCCGCGGGGGGGTGGGAGACCCAGTACTTC. This translates into CASSIAAGGWETQYF.

This chain links TRBV9 with TRBJ2-3; TRBD2 aligns across 7 bases. This CDR3 contains 12 residues. After removal of 7 bases from V and 7 bases from J, the junction contained 6 bases not matched to a gene. Germline assignment: CDR1 SGDLS and CDR2 YYNGEE. The chain's CDR3 is CASGGGINTQYF. The CDR3 nucleotides are TGTGCCAGCGGGGGGGGTATTAATACGCAGTATTTT.

This sequence joins TRBV7-2 and TRBJ2-1; 11 bases align to TRBD2. V dropped 6 bases and J dropped 0; count of bases not matched to a gene: 13. Per the germline V gene, CDR1 is SGHTA and CDR2 is FQGNSA. The CDR3 is made up of 19 amino acids. Here the CDR3 reads CASSSTSGGALLSYNEQFF. The CDR3, as DNA: TGTGCCAGCAGTTCTACTAGCGGGGGAGCCTTGCTCTCCTACAATGAGCAGTTCTTC.

The chain has TRBV29-1 and TRBJ2-7; 8 positions match TRBD1. J lost 6 bases, V lost 6 bases, and 7 bases had no gene match. From germline, CDR1 is SQVTM and CDR2 ANQGSEA. This CDR3 contains 12 residues. The CDR3: CSVLGQGLEQYF. CDR3 coding DNA: TGCAGCGTCCTAGGACAGGGTCTCGAGCAGTACTTC.

The chain carries TRBV5-1 and TRBJ2-2; the match to TRBD1 covers 7 bases. The CDR3 sequence is 15 residues long. V lost 7 bases and J lost 7; bases outside the gene matches: 13. Germline V gene sequence: CDR1 SGHRS, CDR2 YFSETQ. For the CDR3, the DNA is TGCGCCAGCGGAATTAAGGGACAGCCGAACGGGGAGCTGTTTTTT. Its translation: CASGIKGQPNGELFF.

The genes are TRBV5-6 and TRBJ1-1; D is perhaps TRBD1 (6 bases). Trimming took off 4 bases at V and 8 bases at J, with 15 bases between the two ends. The V gene's germline CDR1 is SGHDT and CDR2 YYEEEE. The CDR3 length is 13 residues. The CDR3 DNA sequence: TGTGCCAGCAGCCGGGGGCGGGGGGCAGAAGCTTTCTTT. This translates into CASSRGRGAEAFF.

The V call is TRBV6-1, the J call TRBJ1-4, with D perhaps TRBD1 (6 bases). From germline, CDR1 is MNHNS and CDR2 SASEGT. The CDR3 extends over 15 amino acids. Deletions cut 1 base from V and 8 bases from J, with 14 bases between. In nucleotides, the CDR3 is TGTGCCAGCAGTGAAGGGGTGGGGGCTTGGGAAAAACTGTTTTTT. This codes for CASSEGVGAWEKLFF.

This chain links TRBV2 with TRBJ1-5; 8 nucleotides align to TRBD1. The CDR3 has 15 residues. Germline V lookup: CDR1 SNHLY, CDR2 FYNNEI. Trimming cost V 6 bases and J 2 bases; bases outside gene matches: 6. For the CDR3, the DNA is TGTGCCAGCAGAAATGACAGGGGTGGCAATCAGCCCCAGCATTTT. It yields the protein CASRNDRGGNQPQHF.

The V gene is TRBV6-5, the J gene TRBJ1-2, with 10 bases lining up with TRBD1. V lost 6 bases and J lost 8; bases outside the gene matches: 6. Germline CDR1 is MNHEY and CDR2 is SVGAGI. This CDR3 contains 13 residues. DNA of the CDR3: TGTGCCAGCAGAACCGGGACAGGGGTCGGCTACACCTTC. Its protein is CASRTGTGVGYTF.

This clone has a single count. This chain uses TRBV5-1 with TRBJ1-2; 11 nucleotides match TRBD1. The CDR3 is made up of 17 amino acids. J lost 1 base, V lost 4 bases, and 9 bases had no gene match. From germline, CDR1 is SGHRS and CDR2 YFSETQ. The CDR3 DNA is TGCGCCAGCAGCCCGGGGACAGGGGGAGGCTTTAACTATGGCTACACCTTC. It is translated as CASSPGTGGGFNYGYTF.

Turning to this clone: One end of the junction is discordant with germline, which a read error may explain. The sample carries other DNA sequences with the same CDR3. The chain carries TRBV7-9 and TRBJ1-1, with a tentative D call TRBD1 (6 bases). CDR3 size: 16 residues. CDR1 is SEHNR, CDR2 FQNEAQ, per germline (reference sequence). DNA for the CDR3: TGTGCCAGCAGCTTCTGGGAGGGGGGGTTTGGCACTGAGGCTTTCTTT. This sequence encodes CASSFWEGGFGTEAFF.

This chain uses TRBV6-1 with TRBJ2-1, with D maybe TRBD1 (6 bases). The V end was cut by 6 bases, the J end by 0 bases, with 12 bases between. Germline CDR1 reads MNHNS; CDR2 reads SASEGT. This CDR3 spans 15 amino acids. CDR3 DNA sequence: TGTGCCAGCAGAGAGGACAGTCGCTCCTACAATGAGCAGTTCTTC. This gives the protein CASREDSRSYNEQFF.

V gene TRBV30 combines with J gene TRBJ2-7, with 14 bases lining up with TRBD2. Germline CDR1 reads GTSNPN; CDR2 reads SVGIG (reference sequence). J lost 0 bases, V lost 3 bases, and 13 bases had no gene match. The CDR3 totals 19 residues. The CDR3 sequence is CAWRGPGTSGGLSSYEQYF. In DNA, the CDR3 is TGTGCCTGGAGGGGGCCCGGGACTAGCGGGGGCCTGAGCTCCTACGAGCAGTACTTC.

J is TRBJ1-6 and V is TRBV4-1, with 7 bases aligning to TRBD1. Per germline, CDR1 MGHRA and CDR2 YSYEKL. V dropped 3 bases and J dropped 0; count of bases not matched to a gene: 8. The CDR3 consists of 18 residues. CDR3 amino acids: CASSQEGQPSSYNSPLHF. In nucleotides, the CDR3 is TGCGCCAGCAGCCAGGAGGGACAGCCTAGCTCCTATAATTCACCCCTCCACTTT.

J is TRBJ2-5 and V is TRBV7-9; 7 nucleotides match TRBD1. Germline loops: CDR1 SEHNR, CDR2 FQNEAQ (reference sequence). Trimming at V came to 6 bases and at J to 2 bases, leaving 9 bases not matched to a gene. This CDR3 contains 15 residues. The DNA for the CDR3 is TGTGCCAGCAGGGACTGGGACAGCTGGCAAGAGACCCAGTACTTC. The encoded protein is CASRDWDSWQETQYF.

Of note for this clone: Germline and junction disagree at one end, which may indicate a read error. This sequence joins TRBV28 and TRBJ1-6; the D gene is possibly TRBD1 (5 bases). Germline CDR1 reads MDHEN; CDR2 reads SYDVKM. CDR3 size: 13 residues. The CDR3 reads CASSLSGGSSLHF. As DNA, the CDR3 is TGTGCCAGCAGTTTATCGGGGGGTTCATCCCTCCACTTT.

Only one count was recorded for this clone. The genes are TRBV2 and TRBJ1-1, with TRBD1 matching over 7 bases. Losses at the gene ends were 8 bases for V and 0 bases for J; bases not matched to a gene: 9. Looked up from germline, CDR1 is SNHLY and CDR2 is FYNNEI. The length of the CDR3 is 15 residues. The CDR3 reads CASDPQTGMNTEAFF. CDR3 coding DNA: TGTGCCAGCGATCCTCAGACAGGGATGAACACTGAAGCTTTCTTT.

V usage is TRBV7-2 and J usage is TRBJ1-5, with 8 nucleotides matching TRBD1. V shed 5 bases, J shed 6 bases, and the junction held 6 bases outside the gene matches. This CDR3 has 14 residues. Germline CDR1 and CDR2: SGHTA and FQGNSA. Written as DNA, the CDR3 is TGTGCCAGCAGCATCCAGGGGGCGGGTCAGCCCCAGCATTTT. This translates into CASSIQGAGQPQHF. Looking up the rest from reference TRBV7-2 and TRBJ1-5 gives the full variable domain: GAGVSQSPSNKVTEKGKDVELRCDPISGHTALYWYRQSLGQGLEFLIYFQGNSAPDKSGLPSDRFSAERTGGSVSTLTIQRTQQEDSAVYLCASSIQGAGQPQHFGDGTRLSIL.

The chain has TRBV25-1 and TRBJ1-2; D not resolved. The CDR3 is 13 residues long. Trimming took 3 bases from V and 4 from J, leaving 9 bases between them. Germline V gene sequence: CDR1 MGHDK, CDR2 SYGVNS. The CDR3 nucleotides are TGTGCCAGCAGTGATCCTTCCTTCTATGGCTACACCTTC. Protein product: CASSDPSFYGYTF.

This chain joins TRBV7-2 and TRBJ1-2; D is uncertain. Germline CDR1 reads SGHTA; CDR2 reads FQGNSA. This CDR3 is 13 amino acids long. The germline V and J ends were trimmed by 7 bases and 4 bases, with 13 bases remaining between them. The CDR3 protein is CASTPPGGYGYTF. Here the CDR3 DNA reads TGTGCCAGCACCCCCCCGGGTGGCTATGGCTACACCTTC.

V gene TRBV28 combines with J gene TRBJ1-1; D possibly corresponds to TRBD1 (6 bases). Germline-derived CDR1 and CDR2 are MDHEN and SYDVKM. The CDR3 has 14 amino acids. Between the trimmed V and J ends, which lost 6 bases and 2 bases, there was a span of 13 bases. The CDR3 sequence: CASRIPGQNTEAFF. The CDR3 nucleotides are TGTGCCAGCAGGATACCGGGACAAAACACTGAAGCTTTCTTT.

This clone was counted a few times. The chain joins TRBV7-8 to TRBJ2-2; perhaps TRBD2 as D (5 bases). The V gene lost 5 bases and the J gene lost 1 base, with 14 bases spanning the gap. The CDR3 is made up of 16 amino acids. Germline loops: CDR1 SGHVS, CDR2 FQNEAQ. The CDR3 DNA follows: TGTGCCAGCAGCCCACGTCGAGGGTTGAACACCGGGGAGCTGTTTTTT. It encodes CASSPRRGLNTGELFF.

The chain employs TRBV4-1 and TRBJ2-3; the match to TRBD2 covers 11 bases. The germline gives CDR1 MGHRA, CDR2 YSYEKL. This CDR3 has 16 amino acids. J was trimmed by 5 bases and V by 4 bases; bases with no gene match: 8. The CDR3 sequence is CASSPLAGGTQDTQYF. DNA for the CDR3: TGCGCCAGCAGCCCCCTAGCGGGGGGCACACAAGATACGCAGTATTTT.